One sample yielded the 13 T cell receptor beta chains listed below, sequenced in a study of T cells after yellow fever vaccination. From the 5' RACE reads, TCRdb called clonotypes with MiXCR, one entry per CDR3 protein. The table has 500,000 to 650,000 distinct CDR3 sequences, about a sixth seen once. This material consisted of PBMCs, taken around 5 days after the first yellow fever vaccination. The receptor set was obtained from a man younger than 35 who received the YFV17D yellow fever vaccine.

The CDR3 sequence is CASSYTGEQYF. The CDR3 region has the DNA TGTGCCAGCAGTTACACCGGTGAGCAGTACTTC. This sequence joins TRBV6-2 or TRBV6-3 and TRBJ2-7; no definite D call. The CDR3 sequence is 11 residues long. The V gene's germline CDR1 is MNHEY and CDR2 SVGEGT. Trimming left V 2 bases short and J 7 bases short, with 6 bases between.

This clonotype showed up just a few times. V and J are TRBV12-3 or TRBV12-4 and TRBJ2-6; no firm D call. V lost 5 bases and J 0 bases, leaving 11 bases between the germline ends. CDR3 length equals 16 residues. For the CDR3, the DNA is TGTGCCAGCAGTCTGACGTGGGGCTCTGGGGCCAACGTCCTGACTTTC. Protein sequence: CASSLTWGSGANVLTF.

This clonotype was counted only a few times. This chain uses TRBV4-1 with TRBJ1-6; a weak D match, TRBD1 (6 bases). The CDR3 totals 15 residues. The ends were cut back, 0 bases at V and 8 bases at J, with 11 bases in the middle. Germline loops: CDR1 MGHRA, CDR2 YSYEKL. This chain's CDR3 is CASSQEVTGDSPLHF. CDR3 DNA: TGCGCCAGCAGCCAAGAGGTGACAGGAGATTCACCCCTCCACTTT.

The chain couples TRBV19 to TRBJ2-1, with 8 bases lining up with TRBD2. Germline CDR1 is LNHDA and CDR2 is SQIVND (reference sequence). V dropped 9 bases and J dropped 5; count of bases not matched to a gene: 9. The CDR3 sequence is 14 residues long. The CDR3 sequence: CARRQISGDNEQFF. The CDR3 coding sequence is TGTGCCAGAAGACAAATTAGCGGGGACAATGAGCAGTTCTTC.

This clonotype was seen more than once but under ten times. The V and J genes are TRBV27 and TRBJ2-6; D is possibly TRBD1 (7 bases). V was clipped by 6 bases and J by 0 bases, with 15 bases between them. This CDR3 comprises 17 residues. In germline, CDR1 is MNHEY, CDR2 SMNVEV (reference sequence). In DNA form, the CDR3 reads TGTGCCAGCAGGGGAGGACAGGCCTTCTCTGGGGCCAACGTCCTGACTTTC. This codes for CASRGGQAFSGANVLTF. Based on the CDR3 plus reference TRBV27 and TRBJ2-6, the full variable domain is EAQVTQNPRYLITVTGKKLTVTCSQNMNHEYMSWYRQDPGLGLRQIYYSMNVEVTDKGDVPEGYKVSRKEKRNFPLILESPSPNQTSLYFCASRGGQAFSGANVLTFGAGSRLTVL.

This clonotype came up a few times. The rearrangement uses TRBV4-2 and TRBJ1-6; D gene unclear. V lost 0 bases and J 0 bases, leaving 21 bases between the germline ends. The CDR3 runs to 21 residues. CDR1 and CDR2 from the germline V gene are LGHNA and YNFKEQ. CDR3 sequence reads: CASSQEKRMGPESSYNSPLHF. The CDR3 DNA reads as TGTGCCAGCAGCCAAGAAAAGAGGATGGGCCCCGAGAGCTCCTATAATTCACCCCTCCACTTT.

This clonotype was counted at least ten times. The V and J genes are TRBV5-1 and TRBJ2-3; weak D call: TRBD2 (5 bases). This CDR3 is 14 amino acids long. Between the trimmed V and J ends, which lost 0 bases and 4 bases, there was a span of 9 bases. Germline V gives CDR1 SGHRS, CDR2 YFSETQ. CDR3 sequence: CASSLVTGSDTQYF. In nucleotides, the CDR3 is TGCGCCAGCAGCTTGGTGACGGGATCAGATACGCAGTATTTT.

This chain links TRBV18 with TRBJ2-7; D gene ambiguous. CDR3 length: 15 residues. Germline assignment: CDR1 KGHSH and CDR2 LQKENI. Trimming left V 6 bases short and J 0 bases short, with 15 bases between. The CDR3 DNA is TGTGCCAGCTCCCCCCGTGGCCGAAGCTCCTACGAGCAGTACTTC. This encodes CASSPRGRSSYEQYF.

This rearrangement joins TRBV6-1 to TRBJ2-7; D may be TRBD1 (6 bases). From germline, CDR1 is MNHNS and CDR2 SASEGT. Trimming shortened V by 6 bases and J by 5 bases, and 14 bases separated the two germline ends. CDR3 length: 13 residues. The CDR3 reads CASSFFTGNEQYF. The CDR3 DNA reads as TGTGCCAGCAGCTTTTTTACAGGGAACGAGCAGTACTTC.

The chain uses TRBV20-1 and TRBJ1-1; 8 bases agree with TRBD1. The germline gives CDR1 DFQATT, CDR2 SNEGSKA (reference sequence). V dropped 2 bases and J dropped 11; count of bases not matched to a gene: 10. The length of the CDR3 is 13 residues. The CDR3 protein is CSARFSGGRMAFF. The CDR3, as DNA: TGCAGTGCTAGATTTTCAGGGGGCAGGATGGCTTTCTTT.

Only a few counts were recorded for this clonotype. The rearrangement links TRBV24-1 to TRBJ1-2, with 8 positions matching TRBD1. From germline, CDR1 is KGHDR and CDR2 SFDVKD. The CDR3 extends over 15 amino acids. With 5 bases clipped from V and 4 bases from J, the junction kept 8 bases outside the gene matches. CDR3 bases: TGTGCCACCAGTGTCTGGACAGGGTCGGGCTATGGCTACACCTTC. This gives the protein CATSVWTGSGYGYTF.

This clonotype appeared a few times. The chain links TRBV28 to TRBJ2-1; 8 bases are a match to TRBD2. Per the germline V gene, CDR1 is MDHEN and CDR2 is SYDVKM. The CDR3 length is 16 residues. J lost 7 bases, V lost 7 bases, and 15 bases had no gene match. The CDR3 DNA sequence: TGTGCCAGCACCTCCTTCTCGGGGGGGACGAGAAATGAGCAGTTCTTC. Protein sequence: CASTSFSGGTRNEQFF.

This chain joins TRBV20-1 and TRBJ2-5, with 8 positions matching TRBD2. This CDR3 spans 13 amino acids. Germline assignment: CDR1 DFQATT and CDR2 SNEGSKA (reference sequence). J gave up 3 bases and V 6 bases, and 6 bases lay outside the gene matches. The DNA for the CDR3 is TGCAGTGCGGGGCGGGGGGCGAAAGAGACCCAGTACTTC. Encoded protein: CSAGRGAKETQYF.